The sequence of this T cell receptor beta chain was determined in a study of technical replicates of blood from a handful of donors. The data were produced by immunoSEQ multiplex PCR, yet TCRdb's version contains in-frame clones alone and is incomplete. The sample lists some 60,000 clones; roughly 91% were seen once. Germline CDR1 and CDR2: SNHLY and FYNNEI. Trimming stripped 7 bases from V and 4 bases from J, with 11 bases between. The CDR3 length is 13 residues. The chain employs TRBV2 and TRBJ1-5, with no clear D. This clonotype originated in a human donor in good health. Some clones in this sample may be carry-over from other donors' samples. The specimen was PBMCs. The CDR3 sequence: CASTRVINQPQHF. CDR3 in DNA: TGTGCCAGCACCCGGGTCATTAATCAGCCCCAGCATTTT.